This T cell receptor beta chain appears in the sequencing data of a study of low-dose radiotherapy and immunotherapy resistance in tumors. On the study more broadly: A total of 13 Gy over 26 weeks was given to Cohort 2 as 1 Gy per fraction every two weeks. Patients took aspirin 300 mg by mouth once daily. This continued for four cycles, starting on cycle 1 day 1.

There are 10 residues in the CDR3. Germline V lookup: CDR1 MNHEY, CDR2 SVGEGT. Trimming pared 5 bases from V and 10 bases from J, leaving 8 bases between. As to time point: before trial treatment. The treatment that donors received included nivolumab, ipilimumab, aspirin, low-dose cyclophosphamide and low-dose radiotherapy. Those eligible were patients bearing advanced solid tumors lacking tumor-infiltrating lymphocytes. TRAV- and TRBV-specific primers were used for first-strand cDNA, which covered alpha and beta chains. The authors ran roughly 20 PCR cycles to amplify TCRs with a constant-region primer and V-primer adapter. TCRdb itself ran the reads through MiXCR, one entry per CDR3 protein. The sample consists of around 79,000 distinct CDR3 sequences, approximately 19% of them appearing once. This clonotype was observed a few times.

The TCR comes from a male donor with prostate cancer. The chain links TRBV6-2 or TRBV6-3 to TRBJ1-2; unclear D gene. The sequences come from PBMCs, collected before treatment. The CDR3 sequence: CASSTWDYTF. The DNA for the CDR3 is TGTGCCAGCAGTACGTGGGACTACACCTTC.